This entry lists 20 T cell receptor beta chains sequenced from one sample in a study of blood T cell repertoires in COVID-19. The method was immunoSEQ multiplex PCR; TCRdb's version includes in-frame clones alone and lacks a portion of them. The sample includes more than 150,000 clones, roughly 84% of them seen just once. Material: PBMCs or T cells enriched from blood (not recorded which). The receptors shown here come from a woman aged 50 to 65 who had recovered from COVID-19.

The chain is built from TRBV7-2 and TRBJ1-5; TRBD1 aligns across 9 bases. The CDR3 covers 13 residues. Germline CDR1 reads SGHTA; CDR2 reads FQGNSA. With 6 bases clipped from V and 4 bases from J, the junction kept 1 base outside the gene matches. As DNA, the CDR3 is TGTGCCAGCAGGGGACAGGGAAATCAGCCCCAGCATTTT. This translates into CASRGQGNQPQHF.

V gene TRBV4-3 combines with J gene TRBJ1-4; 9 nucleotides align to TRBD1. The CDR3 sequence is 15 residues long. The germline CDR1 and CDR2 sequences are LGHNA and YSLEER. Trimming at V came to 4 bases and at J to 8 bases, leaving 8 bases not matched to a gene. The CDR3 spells CASSRSGTGLEKLFF. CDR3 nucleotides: TGCGCCAGCAGCCGTTCCGGGACAGGGTTGGAAAAACTGTTTTTT.

In DNA form, the CDR3 reads TGCGCCAGCAGCCAAGAAACTGGATACAGCTCAACTAATGAAAAACTGTTTTTT. The encoded protein is CASSQETGYSSTNEKLFF. The chain has TRBV4-3 and TRBJ1-4, with no clear D. CDR3 length: 18 residues. Trimming stripped 0 bases from V and 0 bases from J, with 14 bases between. Germline loops: CDR1 LGHNA, CDR2 YSLEER.

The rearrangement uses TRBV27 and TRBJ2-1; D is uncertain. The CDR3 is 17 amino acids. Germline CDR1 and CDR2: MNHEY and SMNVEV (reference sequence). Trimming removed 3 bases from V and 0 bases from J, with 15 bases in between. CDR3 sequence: CASSLPTGLSSYNEQFF. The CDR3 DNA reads TGTGCCAGCAGTTTGCCGACTGGCCTGAGCTCCTACAATGAGCAGTTCTTC.

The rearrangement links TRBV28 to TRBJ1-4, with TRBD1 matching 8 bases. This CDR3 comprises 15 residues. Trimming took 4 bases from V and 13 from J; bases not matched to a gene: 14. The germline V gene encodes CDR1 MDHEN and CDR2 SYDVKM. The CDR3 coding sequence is TGTGCCAGCAGTTCCCCGGGGACAGGAATGATGGGACTGTTTTTT. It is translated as CASSSPGTGMMGLFF.

CDR3 sequence reads: CASSLARKDGYTF. For the CDR3, the DNA is TGTGCCAGCAGCTTAGCCAGGAAGGATGGCTACACCTTC. The chain joins TRBV7-9 to TRBJ1-2, with D hard to call. The germline CDR1 and CDR2 sequences are SEHNR and FQNEAQ (reference sequence). Trimming removed 0 bases at V and 6 bases at J, with 8 bases between. CDR3 length equals 13 residues.

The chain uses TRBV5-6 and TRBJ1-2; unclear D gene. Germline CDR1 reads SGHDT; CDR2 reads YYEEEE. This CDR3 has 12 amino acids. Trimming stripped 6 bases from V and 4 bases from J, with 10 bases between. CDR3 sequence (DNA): TGTGCCAGCACCCGAGTCGGCTATGGCTACACCTTC. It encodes CASTRVGYGYTF.

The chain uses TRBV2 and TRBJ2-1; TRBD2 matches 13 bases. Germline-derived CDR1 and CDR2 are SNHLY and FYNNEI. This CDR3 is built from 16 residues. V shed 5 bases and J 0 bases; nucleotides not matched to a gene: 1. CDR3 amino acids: CASSWTSGSSYNEQFF. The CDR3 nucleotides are TGTGCCAGCAGTTGGACTAGCGGGAGCTCCTACAATGAGCAGTTCTTC. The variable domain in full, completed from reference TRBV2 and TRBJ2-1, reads EPEVTQTPSHQVTQMGQEVILRCVPISNHLYFYWYRQILGQKVEFLVSFYNNEISEKSEIFDDQFSVERPDGSNFTLKIRSTKLEDSAMYFCASSWTSGSSYNEQFFGPGTRLTVL.

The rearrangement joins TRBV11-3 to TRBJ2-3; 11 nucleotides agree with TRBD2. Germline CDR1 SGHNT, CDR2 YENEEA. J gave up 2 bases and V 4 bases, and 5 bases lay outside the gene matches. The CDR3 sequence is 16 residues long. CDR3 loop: CASSSTSGGYTDTQYF. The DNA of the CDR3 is TGTGCCAGCAGCTCTACTAGCGGGGGATACACAGATACGCAGTATTTT. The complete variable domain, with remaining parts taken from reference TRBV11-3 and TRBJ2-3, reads EAGVVQSPRYKIIEKKQPVAFWCNPISGHNTLYWYLQNLGQGPELLIRYENEEAVDDSQLPKDRFSAERLKGVDSTLKIQPAELGDSAVYLCASSSTSGGYTDTQYFGPGTRLTVL.

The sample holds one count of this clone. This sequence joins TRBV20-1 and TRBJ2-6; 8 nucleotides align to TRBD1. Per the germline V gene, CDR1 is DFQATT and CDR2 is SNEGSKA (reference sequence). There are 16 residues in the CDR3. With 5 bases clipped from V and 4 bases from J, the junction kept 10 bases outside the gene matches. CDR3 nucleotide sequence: TGCAGTGCTCGTGGACAGGGTCCTTTCGGGGCCAACGTCCTGACTTTC. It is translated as CSARGQGPFGANVLTF.

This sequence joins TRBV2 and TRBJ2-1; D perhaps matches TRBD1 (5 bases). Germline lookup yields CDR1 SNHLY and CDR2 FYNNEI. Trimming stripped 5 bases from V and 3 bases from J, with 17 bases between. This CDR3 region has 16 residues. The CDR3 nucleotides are TGTGCCAGCAGTCCCCAGGGTTCCAGGAACTACAATGAGCAGTTCTTC. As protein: CASSPQGSRNYNEQFF.

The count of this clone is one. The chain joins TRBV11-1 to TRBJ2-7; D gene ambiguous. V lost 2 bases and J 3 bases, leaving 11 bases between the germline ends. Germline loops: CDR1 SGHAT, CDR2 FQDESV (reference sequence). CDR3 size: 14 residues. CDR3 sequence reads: CASSLNVGDYEQYF. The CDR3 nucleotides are TGTGCCAGCAGCTTAAACGTAGGAGACTACGAGCAGTACTTC.

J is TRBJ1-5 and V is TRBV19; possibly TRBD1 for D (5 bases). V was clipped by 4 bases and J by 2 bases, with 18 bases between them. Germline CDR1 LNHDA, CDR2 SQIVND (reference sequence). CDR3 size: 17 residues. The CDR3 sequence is CASSRRDSTWGNQPQHF. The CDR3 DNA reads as TGTGCCAGTAGTAGAAGGGACTCAACCTGGGGCAATCAGCCCCAGCATTTT.

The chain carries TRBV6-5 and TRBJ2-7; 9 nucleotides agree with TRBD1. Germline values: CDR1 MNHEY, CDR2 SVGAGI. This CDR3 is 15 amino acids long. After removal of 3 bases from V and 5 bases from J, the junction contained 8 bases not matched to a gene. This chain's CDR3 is CASSYSGTGTNEQYF. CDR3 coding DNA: TGTGCCAGCAGTTATTCCGGGACAGGGACCAACGAGCAGTACTTC.

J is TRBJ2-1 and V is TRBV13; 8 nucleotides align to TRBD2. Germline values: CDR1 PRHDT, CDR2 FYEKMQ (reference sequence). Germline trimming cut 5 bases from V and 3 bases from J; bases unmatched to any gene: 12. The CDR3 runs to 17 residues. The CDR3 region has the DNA TGTGCCAGCAGCCCTGCGGGCGAGCGGGGGTTCTACAATGAGCAGTTCTTC. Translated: CASSPAGERGFYNEQFF.

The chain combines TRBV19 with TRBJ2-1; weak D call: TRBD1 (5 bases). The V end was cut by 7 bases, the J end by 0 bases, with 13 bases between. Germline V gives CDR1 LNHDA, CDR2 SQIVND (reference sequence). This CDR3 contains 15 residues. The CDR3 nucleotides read TGTGCCAGTACAGGGCAAGTCTTCTCCTACAATGAGCAGTTCTTC. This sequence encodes CASTGQVFSYNEQFF. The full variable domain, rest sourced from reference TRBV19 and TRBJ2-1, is DGGITQSPKYLFRKEGQNVTLSCEQNLNHDAMYWYRQDPGQGLRLIYYSQIVNDFQKGDIAEGYSVSREKKESFPLTVTSAQKNPTAFYLCASTGQVFSYNEQFFGPGTRLTVL.

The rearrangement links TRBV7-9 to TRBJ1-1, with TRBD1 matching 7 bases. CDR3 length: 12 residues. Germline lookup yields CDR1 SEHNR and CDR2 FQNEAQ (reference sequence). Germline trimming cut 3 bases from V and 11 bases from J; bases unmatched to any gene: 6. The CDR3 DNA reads TGTGCCAGCAGCTTGGTGACAGGGACGGCTTTCTTT. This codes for CASSLVTGTAFF.

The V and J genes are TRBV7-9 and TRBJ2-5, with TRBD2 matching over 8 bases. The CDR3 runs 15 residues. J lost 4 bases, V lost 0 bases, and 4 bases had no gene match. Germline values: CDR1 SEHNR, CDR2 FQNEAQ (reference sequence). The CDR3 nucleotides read TGTGCCAGCAGCTTAGCGGGCCTAGCGGGAGAGACCCAGTACTTC. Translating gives CASSLAGLAGETQYF. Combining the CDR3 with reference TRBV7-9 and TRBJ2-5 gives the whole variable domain DTGVSQNPRHKITKRGQNVTFRCDPISEHNRLYWYRQTLGQGPEFLTYFQNEAQLEKSRLLSDRFSAERPKGSFSTLEIQRTEQGDSAMYLCASSLAGLAGETQYFGPGTRLLVL.

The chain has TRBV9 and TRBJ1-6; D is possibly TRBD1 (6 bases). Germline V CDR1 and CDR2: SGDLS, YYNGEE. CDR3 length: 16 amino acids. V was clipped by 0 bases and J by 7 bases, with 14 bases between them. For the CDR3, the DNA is TGTGCCAGCAGCGTAGAGCGGACAGTGGGAAATTCACCCCTCCACTTT. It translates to CASSVERTVGNSPLHF.

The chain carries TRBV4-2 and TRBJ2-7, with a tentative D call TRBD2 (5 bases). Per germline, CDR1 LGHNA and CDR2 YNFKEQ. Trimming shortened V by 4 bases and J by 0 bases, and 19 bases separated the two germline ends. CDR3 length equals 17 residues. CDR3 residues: CASSLSDLSGNSYEQYF. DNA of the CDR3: TGTGCCAGCAGCCTCAGTGATTTGTCCGGGAACTCCTACGAGCAGTACTTC.